What follows are 19 T cell receptor beta chains derived from one specimen sequenced in a study of human T cells and chemical hapten exposure. Each CDR3 protein is one row after TCRdb ran MiXCR on the RACE reads. The sample contains some 180,000 distinct CDR3 sequences, approximately 20% of which appear only once. Time point in this sample: patch test 1, 2 weeks after DPC sensitization. Treatment meaning: therapeutic diphenylcyclopropenone sensitization with weekly scalp DPC. Source: whole blood, taken in connection with sensitization to the hapten diphenylcyclopropenone (DPC). Receptors were obtained from a woman aged 50 to 60 with alopecia areata. Some clones in this sample may be carry-over from other donors' samples.

The CDR3 here is CASSQQGVVSYEQYF. The CDR3 nucleotides read TGTGCCAGCAGCCAACAGGGCGTTGTCTCCTACGAGCAGTACTTC. The chain links TRBV3-1 to TRBJ2-7, with D perhaps matching TRBD1 (5 bases). CDR1 and CDR2 (germline): LGHDT, YNNKEL (reference sequence). CDR3 length equals 15 residues. The V end was cut by 2 bases, the J end by 0 bases, with 11 bases between.

This clonotype was picked up a small number of times. The chain uses TRBV10-3 and TRBJ2-5; 11 positions match TRBD2. The junction had 3 bases not matched to a gene; V was cut back by 9 bases and J by 0 bases. The CDR3 runs 14 residues. Looked up from germline, CDR1 is ENHRY and CDR2 is SYGVKD. CDR3 nucleotides: TGTGCCATTGGGACTAGCGGAGACCAAGAGACCCAGTACTTC. It is translated as CAIGTSGDQETQYF.

The rearrangement joins TRBV29-1 to TRBJ2-1, with TRBD2 identical over 14 bases. The junction had 8 bases not matched to a gene; V was cut back by 6 bases and J by 4 bases. The germline CDR1 and CDR2 sequences are SQVTM and ANQGSEA. The CDR3 covers 16 residues. The CDR3 nucleotides read TGCAGCGTCGCTTTCGGGACTAGCGGGAGTTACAATGAGCAGTTCTTC. This sequence encodes CSVAFGTSGSYNEQFF.

This clonotype was detected only a few times. This chain links TRBV7-9 with TRBJ1-2; D not resolved. The CDR3 has 11 amino acids. The germline gives CDR1 SEHNR, CDR2 FQNEAQ (reference sequence). The V and J ends lost 9 bases and 6 bases respectively, with 11 bases between them. In nucleotides, the CDR3 is TGTGCCAGTGGGGAAAAGGATGGCTACACCTTC. This translates into CASGEKDGYTF.

This chain joins TRBV5-1 and TRBJ2-4, with a tentative D call TRBD2 (7 bases). The CDR3 covers 16 residues. Germline values: CDR1 SGHRS, CDR2 YFSETQ. V dropped 0 bases and J dropped 7 bases, with 17 bases sitting between them. In nucleotides, the CDR3 is TGCGCCAGCAGCTTGGCCCTCCCAGGGGAGGGTAACATTCAGTACTTC. This sequence encodes CASSLALPGEGNIQYF.

This clonotype was found a few times. This chain uses TRBV4-2 with TRBJ1-4; D call uncertain. There are 14 residues in the CDR3. V gave up 1 base and J gave up 4 bases, with 7 bases separating them. Looked up from germline, CDR1 is LGHNA and CDR2 is YNFKEQ. CDR3 residues: CASSQVQNNEKLFF. CDR3 sequence (DNA): TGTGCCAGCAGCCAAGTTCAGAATAATGAAAAACTGTTTTTT.

In this sample, this clonotype turned up a few times. The chain joins TRBV20-1 to TRBJ2-3, with D hard to call. With 4 bases removed from V and 0 bases from J, the gap between germline ends came to 8 bases. Germline CDR1 is DFQATT and CDR2 is SNEGSKA (reference sequence). The CDR3 covers 13 residues. The CDR3 bases are TGCAGTGCTATCCGGGCTAGCACAGATACGCAGTATTTT. Translated: CSAIRASTDTQYF.

This clonotype came up a few times. V is TRBV12-3 or TRBV12-4 and J is TRBJ1-4; D might be TRBD1 (5 bases). With 5 bases removed from V and 6 bases from J, the gap between germline ends came to 13 bases. This CDR3 spans 14 amino acids. CDR3 amino acids: CASSTTGEDEKLFF. DNA of the CDR3: TGTGCCAGCAGTACCACGGGGGAGGATGAAAAACTGTTTTTT.

The gene calls are TRBV5-1 and TRBJ2-2; tentative D call: TRBD1 (6 bases). Trimming took 0 bases from V and 3 from J, leaving 9 bases between them. Germline loops: CDR1 SGHRS, CDR2 YFSETQ. CDR3 length: 15 residues. The DNA for the CDR3 is TGCGCCAGCAGCTTGGAAAGGGGGTACACCGGGGAGCTGTTTTTT. Protein: CASSLERGYTGELFF.

The chain has TRBV20-1 and TRBJ1-6, with D tentatively TRBD1 (6 bases). V was shortened by 6 bases and J by 8 bases, with 14 bases between the two germline ends. Germline V gives CDR1 DFQATT, CDR2 SNEGSKA (reference sequence). The length of the CDR3 is 13 residues. The CDR3 loop reads CSASRGEDSPLHF. In DNA, the CDR3 is TGCAGTGCGAGCAGGGGAGAGGATTCACCCCTCCACTTT.

This sequence joins TRBV20-1 and TRBJ2-7, with D tentatively TRBD2 (6 bases). The V gene's germline CDR1 is DFQATT and CDR2 SNEGSKA (reference sequence). The CDR3 covers 14 residues. Trimming shortened V by 1 base and J by 3 bases, and 13 bases separated the two germline ends. The CDR3 DNA is TGCAGTGCTAGAGCAAATTGGCGGGGCTACGAGCAGTACTTC. Its translation: CSARANWRGYEQYF.

This clonotype has at least ten counts. The chain carries TRBV27 and TRBJ2-7, with 8 bases lining up with TRBD1. V gave up 6 bases and J gave up 0 bases; unmatched junction bases: 4. CDR1 and CDR2 (germline): MNHEY, SMNVEV (reference sequence). The CDR3 is 14 amino acids. CDR3 bases: TGTGCCAGCAGCAGACAGGGGAGCTCCTACGAGCAGTACTTC. Its translation is CASSRQGSSYEQYF.

The chain uses TRBV5-6 and TRBJ2-2, with a tentative D call TRBD2 (5 bases). The ends were cut back, 5 bases at V and 1 base at J, with 12 bases in the middle. The CDR3 length is 15 residues. Germline CDR1 is SGHDT and CDR2 is YYEEEE. This CDR3 is CASRHLALNTGELFF. The CDR3 DNA sequence: TGTGCCAGCAGGCACCTAGCTCTGAACACCGGGGAGCTGTTTTTT.

This rearrangement joins TRBV7-9 to TRBJ2-7; 10 bases fit TRBD1. Germline trimming cut 5 bases from V and 5 bases from J; bases unmatched to any gene: 9. The V gene's germline CDR1 is SEHNR and CDR2 FQNEAQ (reference sequence). There are 15 residues in the CDR3. The CDR3 loop is CASSLPGQGKHEQYF. In nucleotides, the CDR3 is TGTGCCAGCAGCCTTCCGGGACAGGGGAAACACGAGCAGTACTTC.

A note on this clonotype: Since a much larger clone is just one base distant, this may be a read error. The gene calls are TRBV20-1 and TRBJ2-7, with D hard to call. Trimming removed 1 base from V and 2 bases from J, with 9 bases in between. This CDR3 contains 13 residues. Per germline, CDR1 DFQATT and CDR2 SNEGSKA (reference sequence). In nucleotides, the CDR3 is TGCAGTGCTAGAGTCCCGACGGCCTACGAGCAGTACTTC. Its protein product is CSARVPTAYEQYF.

The rearrangement joins TRBV21-1 to TRBJ2-1; the table calls TRBD1, which could not be checked here. TRBV21-1 is listed as a pseudogene. The CDR3 has 16 residues. This chain's CDR3 is CASSKALGAPPNEQFF. The CDR3 DNA follows: TGTGCCAGCAGCAAAGCGCTAGGAGCCCCACCCAATGAGCAGTTCTTC.

The chain joins TRBV5-1 to TRBJ2-7, with D perhaps TRBD1 (5 bases). The V end was cut by 0 bases, the J end by 2 bases, with 15 bases between. The CDR3 has 16 amino acids. The germline V gene has CDR1 SGHRS and CDR2 YFSETQ. As DNA, the CDR3 is TGCGCCAGCAGCTTGGAATCTAGGGGTGCCGCCTACGAGCAGTACTTC. This codes for CASSLESRGAAYEQYF.

This clonotype was detected a few times. This chain links TRBV20-1 with TRBJ2-5; 8 bases match TRBD2. J was trimmed by 3 bases and V by 4 bases; bases with no gene match: 7. Germline CDR1 and CDR2: DFQATT and SNEGSKA (reference sequence). CDR3 length equals 14 residues. The DNA of the CDR3 is TGCAGTGCTACCCCCCCGGGGGGGGAAGAGACCCAGTACTTC. Amino acid sequence: CSATPPGGEETQYF.

This chain joins TRBV29-1 and TRBJ2-4; 9 nucleotides match TRBD1. CDR1 and CDR2 (germline): SQVTM, ANQGSEA. Trimming removed 4 bases from V and 6 bases from J; junction bases left unmatched: 7. The CDR3 totals 14 residues. CDR3 protein: CSVVGQGQGNIQYF. CDR3 sequence (DNA): TGCAGCGTTGTCGGACAGGGGCAGGGAAACATTCAGTACTTC. Looking up the rest from reference TRBV29-1 and TRBJ2-4 gives the full variable domain: SAVISQKPSRDICQRGTSLTIQCQVDSQVTMMFWYRQQPGQSLTLIATANQGSEATYESGFVIDKFPISRPNLTFSTLTVSNMSPEDSSIYLCSVVGQGQGNIQYFGAGTRLSVL.